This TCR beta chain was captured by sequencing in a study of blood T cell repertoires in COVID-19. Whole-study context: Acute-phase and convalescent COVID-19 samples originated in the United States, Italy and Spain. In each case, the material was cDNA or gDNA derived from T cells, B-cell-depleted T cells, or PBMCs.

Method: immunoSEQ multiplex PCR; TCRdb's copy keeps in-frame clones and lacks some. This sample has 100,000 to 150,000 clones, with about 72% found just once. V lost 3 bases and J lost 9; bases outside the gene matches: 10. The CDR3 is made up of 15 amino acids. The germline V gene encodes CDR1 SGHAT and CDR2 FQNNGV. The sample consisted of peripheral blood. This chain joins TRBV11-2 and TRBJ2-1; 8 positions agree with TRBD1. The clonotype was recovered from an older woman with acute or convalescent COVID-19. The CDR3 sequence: CASSFFGQGRAEQFF. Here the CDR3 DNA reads TGTGCCAGCAGCTTCTTCGGACAGGGTCGGGCTGAGCAGTTCTTC.